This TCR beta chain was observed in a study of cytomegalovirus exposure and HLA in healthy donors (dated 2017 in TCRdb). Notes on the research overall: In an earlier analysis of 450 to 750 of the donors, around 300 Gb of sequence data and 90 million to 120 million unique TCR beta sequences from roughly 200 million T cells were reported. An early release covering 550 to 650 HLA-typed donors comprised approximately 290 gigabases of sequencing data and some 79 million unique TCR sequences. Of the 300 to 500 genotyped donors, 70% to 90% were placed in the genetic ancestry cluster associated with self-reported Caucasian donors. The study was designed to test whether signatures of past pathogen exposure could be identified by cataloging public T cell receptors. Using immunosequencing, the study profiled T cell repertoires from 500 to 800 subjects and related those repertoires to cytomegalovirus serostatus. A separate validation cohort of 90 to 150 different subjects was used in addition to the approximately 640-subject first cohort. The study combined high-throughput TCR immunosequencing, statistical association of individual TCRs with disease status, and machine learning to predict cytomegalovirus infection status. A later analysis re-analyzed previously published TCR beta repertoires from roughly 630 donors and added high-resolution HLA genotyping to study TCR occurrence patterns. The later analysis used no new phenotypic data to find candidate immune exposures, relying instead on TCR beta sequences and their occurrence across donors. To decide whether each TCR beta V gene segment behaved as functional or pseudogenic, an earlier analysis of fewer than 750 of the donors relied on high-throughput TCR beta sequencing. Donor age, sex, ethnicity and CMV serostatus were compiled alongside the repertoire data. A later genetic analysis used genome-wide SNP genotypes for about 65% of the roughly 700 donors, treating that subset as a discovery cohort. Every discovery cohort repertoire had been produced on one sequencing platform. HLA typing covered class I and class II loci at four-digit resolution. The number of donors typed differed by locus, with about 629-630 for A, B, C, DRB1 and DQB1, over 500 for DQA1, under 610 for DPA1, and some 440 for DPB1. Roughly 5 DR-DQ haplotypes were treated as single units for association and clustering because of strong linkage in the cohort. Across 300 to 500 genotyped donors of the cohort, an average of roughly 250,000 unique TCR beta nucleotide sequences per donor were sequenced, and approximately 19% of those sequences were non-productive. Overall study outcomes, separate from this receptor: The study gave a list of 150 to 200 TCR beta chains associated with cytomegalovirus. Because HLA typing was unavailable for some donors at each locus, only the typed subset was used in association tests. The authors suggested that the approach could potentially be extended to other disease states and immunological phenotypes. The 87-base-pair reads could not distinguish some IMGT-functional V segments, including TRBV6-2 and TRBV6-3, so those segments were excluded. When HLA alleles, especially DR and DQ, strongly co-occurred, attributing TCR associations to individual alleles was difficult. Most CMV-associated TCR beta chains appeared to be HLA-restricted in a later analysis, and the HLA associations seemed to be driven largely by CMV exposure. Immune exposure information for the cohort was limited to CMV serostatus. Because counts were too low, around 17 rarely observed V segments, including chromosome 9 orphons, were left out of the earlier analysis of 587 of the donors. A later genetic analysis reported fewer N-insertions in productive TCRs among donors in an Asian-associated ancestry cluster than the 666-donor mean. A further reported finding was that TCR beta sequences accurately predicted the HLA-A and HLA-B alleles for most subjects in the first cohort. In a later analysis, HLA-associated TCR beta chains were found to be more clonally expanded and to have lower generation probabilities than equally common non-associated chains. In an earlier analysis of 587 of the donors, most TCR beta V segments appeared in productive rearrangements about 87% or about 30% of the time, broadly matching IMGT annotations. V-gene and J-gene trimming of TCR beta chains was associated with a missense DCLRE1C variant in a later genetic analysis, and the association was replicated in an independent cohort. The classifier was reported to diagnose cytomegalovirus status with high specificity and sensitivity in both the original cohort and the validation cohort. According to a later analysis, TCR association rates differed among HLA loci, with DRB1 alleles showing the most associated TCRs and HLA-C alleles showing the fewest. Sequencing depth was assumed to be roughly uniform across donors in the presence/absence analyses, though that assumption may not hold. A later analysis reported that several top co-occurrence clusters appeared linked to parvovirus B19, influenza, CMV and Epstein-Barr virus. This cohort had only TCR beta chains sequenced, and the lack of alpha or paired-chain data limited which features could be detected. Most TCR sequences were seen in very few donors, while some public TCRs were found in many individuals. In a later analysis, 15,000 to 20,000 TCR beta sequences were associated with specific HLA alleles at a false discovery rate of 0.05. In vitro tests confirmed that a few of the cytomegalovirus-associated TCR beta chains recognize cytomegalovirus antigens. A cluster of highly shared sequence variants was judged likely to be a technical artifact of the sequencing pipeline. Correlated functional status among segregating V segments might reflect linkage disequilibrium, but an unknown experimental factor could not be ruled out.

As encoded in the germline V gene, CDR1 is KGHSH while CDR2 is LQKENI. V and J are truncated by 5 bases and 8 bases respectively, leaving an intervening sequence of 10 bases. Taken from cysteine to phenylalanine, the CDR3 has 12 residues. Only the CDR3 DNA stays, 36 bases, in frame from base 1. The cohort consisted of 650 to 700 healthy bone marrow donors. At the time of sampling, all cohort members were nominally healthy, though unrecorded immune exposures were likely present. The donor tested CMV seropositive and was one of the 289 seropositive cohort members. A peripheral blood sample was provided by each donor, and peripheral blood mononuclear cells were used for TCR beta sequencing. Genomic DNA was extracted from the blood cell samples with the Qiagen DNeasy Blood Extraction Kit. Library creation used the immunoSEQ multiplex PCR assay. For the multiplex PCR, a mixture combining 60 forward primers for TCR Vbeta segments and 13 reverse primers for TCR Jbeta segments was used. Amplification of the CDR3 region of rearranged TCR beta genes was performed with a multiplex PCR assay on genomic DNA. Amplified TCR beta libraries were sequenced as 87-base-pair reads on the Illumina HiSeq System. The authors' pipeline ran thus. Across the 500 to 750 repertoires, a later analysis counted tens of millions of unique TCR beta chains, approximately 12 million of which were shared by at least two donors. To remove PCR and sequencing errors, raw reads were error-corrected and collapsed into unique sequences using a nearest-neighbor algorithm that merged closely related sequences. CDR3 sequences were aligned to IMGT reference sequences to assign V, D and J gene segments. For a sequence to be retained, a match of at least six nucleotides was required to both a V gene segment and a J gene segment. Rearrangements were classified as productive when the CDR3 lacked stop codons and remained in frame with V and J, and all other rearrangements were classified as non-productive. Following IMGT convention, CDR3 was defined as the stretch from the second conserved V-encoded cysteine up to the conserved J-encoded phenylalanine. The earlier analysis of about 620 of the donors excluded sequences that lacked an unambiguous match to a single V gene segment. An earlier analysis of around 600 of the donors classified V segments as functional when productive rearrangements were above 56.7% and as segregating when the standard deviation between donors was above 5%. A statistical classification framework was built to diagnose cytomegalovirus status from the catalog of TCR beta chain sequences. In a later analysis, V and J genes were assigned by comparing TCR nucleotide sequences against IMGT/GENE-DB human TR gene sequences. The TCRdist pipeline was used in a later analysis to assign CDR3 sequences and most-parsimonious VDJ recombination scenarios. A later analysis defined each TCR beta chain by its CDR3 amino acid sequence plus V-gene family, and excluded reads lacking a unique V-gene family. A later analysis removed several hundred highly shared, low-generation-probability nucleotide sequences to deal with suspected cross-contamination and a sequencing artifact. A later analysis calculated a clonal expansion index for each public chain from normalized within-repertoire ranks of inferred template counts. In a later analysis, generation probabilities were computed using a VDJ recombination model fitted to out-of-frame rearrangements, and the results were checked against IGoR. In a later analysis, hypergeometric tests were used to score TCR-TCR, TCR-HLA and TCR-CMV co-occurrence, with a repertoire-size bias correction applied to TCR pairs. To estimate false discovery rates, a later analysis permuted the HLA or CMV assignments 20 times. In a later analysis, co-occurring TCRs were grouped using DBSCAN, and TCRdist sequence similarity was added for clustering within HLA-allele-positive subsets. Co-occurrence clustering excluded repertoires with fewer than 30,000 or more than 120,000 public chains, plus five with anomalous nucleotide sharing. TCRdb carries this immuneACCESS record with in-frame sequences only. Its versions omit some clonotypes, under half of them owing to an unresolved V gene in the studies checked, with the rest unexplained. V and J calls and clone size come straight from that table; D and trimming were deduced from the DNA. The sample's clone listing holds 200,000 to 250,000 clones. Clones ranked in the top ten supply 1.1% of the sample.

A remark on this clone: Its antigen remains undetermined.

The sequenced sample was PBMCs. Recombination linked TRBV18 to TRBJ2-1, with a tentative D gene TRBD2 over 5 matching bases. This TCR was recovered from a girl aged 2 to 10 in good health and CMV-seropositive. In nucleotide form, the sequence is TGTGCCAGCTCAGTGGACTTTCATGAGCAGTTCTTC. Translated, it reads CASSVDFHEQFF.